These 10 T cell receptor beta chains were all obtained from the same sample, sequenced in a study of CD8+CD57+ T cells in acquired aplastic anemia. Genomic DNA was employed as the template in profiling TCR beta VDJ and CDR3. TCRdb redid the calling of the reads with MiXCR, one entry per CDR3 protein. The table records 150,000 to 200,000 distinct CDR3 sequences, 50% to 75% of them present only once. Material: sorted CD4+, CD8+, or CD8+CD57+ T cells (not recorded which) from PBMCs. These TCRs come from a human donor in good health.

This clonotype was detected ten times or more. The V gene is TRBV5-1, the J gene TRBJ2-3, with D perhaps TRBD2 (7 bases). Germline assignment: CDR1 SGHRS and CDR2 YFSETQ. V was trimmed by 4 bases and J by 0 bases, leaving 15 bases between them. CDR3 length: 16 amino acids. The CDR3 loop is CASSPWGGASTDTQYF. The CDR3 coding sequence is TGCGCCAGCAGCCCCTGGGGGGGGGCCAGCACAGATACGCAGTATTTT.

The gene calls are TRBV20-1 and TRBJ1-2; D perhaps matches TRBD1 (5 bases). CDR3 length: 14 amino acids. CDR1 is DFQATT, CDR2 SNEGSKA, per germline (reference sequence). V was clipped by 5 bases and J by 3 bases, with 16 bases between them. The CDR3 region has the DNA TGCAGTGCTCAGGCAGGCAGGGAGGACTATGGCTACACCTTC. Protein sequence: CSAQAGREDYGYTF.

The chain uses TRBV20-1 and TRBJ2-7; 11 bases are shared with TRBD1. After removal of 6 bases from V and 3 bases from J, the junction contained 10 bases not matched to a gene. This CDR3 is 15 amino acids long. Per the germline V gene, CDR1 is DFQATT and CDR2 is SNEGSKA (reference sequence). The CDR3 is CSATPGTGGLYEQYF. DNA of the CDR3: TGCAGTGCAACCCCCGGGACAGGGGGACTCTACGAGCAGTACTTC.

The genes are TRBV9 and TRBJ2-7; D is possibly TRBD1 (5 bases). Germline-derived CDR1 and CDR2 are SGDLS and YYNGEE. There are 13 residues in the CDR3. The V end lost 4 bases, the J end lost 10 bases, and 18 bases lay between the germline ends. The CDR3 sequence: CASSSRAGIFQYF. Here the CDR3 DNA reads TGTGCCAGCAGCTCACGCGCAGGGATATTTCAGTACTTC.

The gene calls are TRBV24-1 and TRBJ2-5, with unresolved D. Germline CDR1 is KGHDR and CDR2 is SFDVKD. V dropped 4 bases and J dropped 0 bases, with 2 bases sitting between them. This CDR3 is built from 12 residues. CDR3 in amino acids: CATSDHQETQYF. In DNA form, the CDR3 reads TGTGCCACCAGTGACCACCAAGAGACCCAGTACTTC.

This clonotype was counted many times. The rearrangement uses TRBV20-1 and TRBJ2-7, with D perhaps matching TRBD1 or TRBD2 (5 bases each). CDR3 length equals 14 residues. V shed 3 bases and J shed 3 bases, with 15 bases lying between them. Germline loops: CDR1 DFQATT, CDR2 SNEGSKA (reference sequence). The CDR3 loop reads CSARGLEGIYEQYF. CDR3 coding DNA: TGCAGTGCTAGGGGGCTAGAGGGGATCTACGAGCAGTACTTC.

J is TRBJ2-7 and V is TRBV20-1, with TRBD1 identical over 8 bases. The CDR3 runs to 14 residues. The V gene's germline CDR1 is DFQATT and CDR2 SNEGSKA (reference sequence). J was trimmed by 1 base and V by 1 base; bases with no gene match: 3. The DNA of the CDR3 is TGCAGTGCTAGAGGGGACAGGCGATCCTACGAGCAGTACTTC. Translation gives CSARGDRRSYEQYF.

The chain couples TRBV29-1 to TRBJ1-4; weak D call: TRBD1 (6 bases). V lost 7 bases to trimming and J lost 8 bases, with 14 bases between them. CDR3 length: 12 residues. CDR1 and CDR2 from the germline V gene are SQVTM and ANQGSEA. CDR3 nucleotide sequence: TGCAGCGCTGCTCTGGGGGCGGAAAAACTGTTTTTT. Its translation: CSAALGAEKLFF. Filled out from reference TRBV29-1 and TRBJ1-4, the complete variable domain reads SAVISQKPSRDICQRGTSLTIQCQVDSQVTMMFWYRQQPGQSLTLIATANQGSEATYESGFVIDKFPISRPNLTFSTLTVSNMSPEDSSIYLCSAALGAEKLFFGSGTQLSVL.

The V and J genes are TRBV15 and TRBJ1-5; TRBD1 is a possible D gene (5 bases). CDR1 is LNHNV and CDR2 is YYDKDF in the germline V gene (reference sequence). The CDR3 has 14 residues. V dropped 0 bases and J dropped 7 bases, with 10 bases sitting between them. CDR3 amino acids: CATSRDLRDQPQHF. For the CDR3, the DNA is TGTGCCACCAGCAGAGATTTAAGGGACCAGCCCCAGCATTTT.

The chain has TRBV7-2 and TRBJ2-2, with TRBD2 as a possible D gene (6 bases). Germline values: CDR1 SGHTA, CDR2 FQGNSA. The CDR3 is made up of 16 amino acids. V shed 5 bases and J shed 1 base, with 14 bases lying between them. The CDR3 protein is CASSPRGSGNTGELFF. In nucleotides, the CDR3 is TGTGCCAGCAGCCCCCGGGGTAGCGGGAACACCGGGGAGCTGTTTTTT.